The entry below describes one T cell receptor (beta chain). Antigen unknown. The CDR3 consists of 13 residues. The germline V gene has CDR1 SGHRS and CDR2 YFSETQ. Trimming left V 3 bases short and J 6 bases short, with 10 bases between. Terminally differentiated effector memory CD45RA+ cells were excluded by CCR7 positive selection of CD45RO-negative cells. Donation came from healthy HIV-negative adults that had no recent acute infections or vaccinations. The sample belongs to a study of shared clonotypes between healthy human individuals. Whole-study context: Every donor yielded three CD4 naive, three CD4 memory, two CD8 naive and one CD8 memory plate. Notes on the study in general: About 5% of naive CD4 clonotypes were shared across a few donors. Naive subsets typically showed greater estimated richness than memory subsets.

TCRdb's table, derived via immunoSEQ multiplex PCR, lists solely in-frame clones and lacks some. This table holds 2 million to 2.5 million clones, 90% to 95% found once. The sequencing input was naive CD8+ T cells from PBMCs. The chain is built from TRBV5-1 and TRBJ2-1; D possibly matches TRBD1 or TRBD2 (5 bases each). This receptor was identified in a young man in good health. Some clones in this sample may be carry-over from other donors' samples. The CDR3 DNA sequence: TGCGCCAGCAGCTGGACGGGGCGCAATGAGCAGTTCTTC. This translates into CASSWTGRNEQFF.